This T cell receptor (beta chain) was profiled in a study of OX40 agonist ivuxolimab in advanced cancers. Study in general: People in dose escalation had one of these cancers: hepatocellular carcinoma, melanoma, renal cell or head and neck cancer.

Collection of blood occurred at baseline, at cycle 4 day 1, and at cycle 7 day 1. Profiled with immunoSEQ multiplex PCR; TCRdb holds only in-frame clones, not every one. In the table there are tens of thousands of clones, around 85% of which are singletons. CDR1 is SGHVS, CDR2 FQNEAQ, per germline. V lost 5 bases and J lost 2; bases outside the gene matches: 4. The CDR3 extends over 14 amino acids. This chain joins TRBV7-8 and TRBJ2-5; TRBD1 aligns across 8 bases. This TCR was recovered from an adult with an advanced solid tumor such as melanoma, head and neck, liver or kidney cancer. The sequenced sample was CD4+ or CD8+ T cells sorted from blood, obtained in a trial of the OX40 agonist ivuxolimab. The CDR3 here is CASSDRTGQETQYF. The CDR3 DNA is TGTGCCAGCAGCGACCGGACAGGGCAAGAGACCCAGTACTTC.